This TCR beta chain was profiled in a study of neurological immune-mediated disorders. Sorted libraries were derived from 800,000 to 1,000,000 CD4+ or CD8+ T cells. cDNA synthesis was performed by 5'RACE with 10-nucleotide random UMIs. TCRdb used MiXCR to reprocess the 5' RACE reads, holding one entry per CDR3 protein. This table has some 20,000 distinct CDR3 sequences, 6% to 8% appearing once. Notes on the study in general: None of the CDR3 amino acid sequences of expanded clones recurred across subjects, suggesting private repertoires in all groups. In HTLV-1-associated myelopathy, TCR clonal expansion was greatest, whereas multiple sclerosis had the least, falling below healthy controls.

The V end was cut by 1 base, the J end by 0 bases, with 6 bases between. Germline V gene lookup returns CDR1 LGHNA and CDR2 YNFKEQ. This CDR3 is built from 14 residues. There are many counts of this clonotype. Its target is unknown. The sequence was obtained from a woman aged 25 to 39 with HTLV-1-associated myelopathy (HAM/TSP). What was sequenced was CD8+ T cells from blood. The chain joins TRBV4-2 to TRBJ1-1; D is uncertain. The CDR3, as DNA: TGTGCCAGCAGCCAAGTTTGGATGAACACTGAAGCTTTCTTT. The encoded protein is CASSQVWMNTEAFF.